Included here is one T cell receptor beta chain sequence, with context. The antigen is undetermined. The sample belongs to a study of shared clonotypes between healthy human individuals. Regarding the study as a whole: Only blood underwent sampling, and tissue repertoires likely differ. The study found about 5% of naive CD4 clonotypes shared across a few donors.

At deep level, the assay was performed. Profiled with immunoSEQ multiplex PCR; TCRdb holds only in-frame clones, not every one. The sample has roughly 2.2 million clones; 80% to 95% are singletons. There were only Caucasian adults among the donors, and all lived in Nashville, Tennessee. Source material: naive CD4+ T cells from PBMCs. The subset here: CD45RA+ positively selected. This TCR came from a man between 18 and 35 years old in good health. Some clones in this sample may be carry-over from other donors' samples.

In nucleotides, the CDR3 is TGTGCCAGCAGGCCTCACCCCCTCACGGGCGAGCAGTACTTC. This sequence encodes CASRPHPLTGEQYF. V gene TRBV7-2 combines with J gene TRBJ2-7, with D unresolved. Trimming cost V 6 bases and J 6 bases, with 18 bases left between them. The CDR3 has 14 residues. The germline gives CDR1 SGHTA, CDR2 FQGNSA.